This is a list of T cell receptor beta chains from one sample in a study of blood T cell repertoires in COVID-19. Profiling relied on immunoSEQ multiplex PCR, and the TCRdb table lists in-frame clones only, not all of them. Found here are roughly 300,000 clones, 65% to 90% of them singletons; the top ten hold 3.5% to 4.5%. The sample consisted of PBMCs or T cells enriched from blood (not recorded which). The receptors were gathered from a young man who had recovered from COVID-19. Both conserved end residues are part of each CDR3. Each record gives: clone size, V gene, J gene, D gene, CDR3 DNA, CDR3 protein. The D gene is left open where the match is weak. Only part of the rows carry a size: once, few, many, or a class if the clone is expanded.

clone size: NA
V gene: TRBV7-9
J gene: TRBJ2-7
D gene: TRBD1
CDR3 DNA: TGTGCCATTCCGTCCCCTGGGACAGGGGGATCCTACGAGCAGTACTTC
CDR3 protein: CAIPSPGTGGSYEQYF

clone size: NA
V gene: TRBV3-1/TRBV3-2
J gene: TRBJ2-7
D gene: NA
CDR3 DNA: TGTGCCAGCAGCCAAGATCCTAGAGGGAACTACGAGCAGTACTTC
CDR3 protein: CASSQDPRGNYEQYF

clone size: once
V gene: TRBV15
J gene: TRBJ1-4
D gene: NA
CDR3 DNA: TGTGCCACCAGCGTCCAGGGTAATGAAAAACTGTTTTTT
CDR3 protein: CATSVQGNEKLFF

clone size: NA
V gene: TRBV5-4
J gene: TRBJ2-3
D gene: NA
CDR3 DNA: TGTGCCAGCAGCTTGGCGCCAGGCAGCACAGATACGCAGTATTTT
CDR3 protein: CASSLAPGSTDTQYF

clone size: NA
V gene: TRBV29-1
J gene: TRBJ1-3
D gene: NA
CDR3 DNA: TGCAGCGTTTGGACAGACTCTGGAAACACCATATATTTT
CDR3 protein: CSVWTDSGNTIYF

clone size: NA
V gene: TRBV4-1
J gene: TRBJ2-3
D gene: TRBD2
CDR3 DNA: TGCGCCAGCAGCCAAGGGGACGGGCGGGGGGATACGCAGTATTTT
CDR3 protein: CASSQGDGRGDTQYF

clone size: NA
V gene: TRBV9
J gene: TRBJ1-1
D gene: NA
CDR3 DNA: TGTGCCAGCAGCGTGGAAGGGCTGGCGGGGTCGAACACTGAAGCTTTCTTT
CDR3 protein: CASSVEGLAGSNTEAFF

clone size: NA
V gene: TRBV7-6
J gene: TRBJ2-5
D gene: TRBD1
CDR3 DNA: TGTGCCAGCAGCCGCGGCACAGGGGGCGAGACCCAGTACTTC
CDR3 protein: CASSRGTGGETQYF

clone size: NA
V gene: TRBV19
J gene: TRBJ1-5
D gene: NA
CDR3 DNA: TGTGCCAGTAGTAACCAATTGACGGGGGGTCCTCAGCCCCAGCATTTT
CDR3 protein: CASSNQLTGGPQPQHF

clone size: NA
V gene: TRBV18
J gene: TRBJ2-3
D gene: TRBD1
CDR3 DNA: TGTGCCAGCTCGCAGATGGGGACAGTGGGACGGGATACGCAGTATTTT
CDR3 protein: CASSQMGTVGRDTQYF

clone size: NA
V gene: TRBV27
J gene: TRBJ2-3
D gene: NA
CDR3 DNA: TGTGCCAGCAGTTTAGGGACAATCCGCACAGATACGCAGTATTTT
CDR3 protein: CASSLGTIRTDTQYF

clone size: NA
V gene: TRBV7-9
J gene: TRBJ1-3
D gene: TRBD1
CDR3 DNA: TGTGCCAGCATCCGACAGGGGAGCGGAAACACCATATATTTT
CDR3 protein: CASIRQGSGNTIYF

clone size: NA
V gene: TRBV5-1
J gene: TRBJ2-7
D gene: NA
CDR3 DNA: TGCGCCAGCAGCGTAGCCCAGGGATACGAGCAGTACTTC
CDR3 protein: CASSVAQGYEQYF

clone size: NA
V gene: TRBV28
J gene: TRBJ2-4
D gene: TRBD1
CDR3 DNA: TGTGCCAGCAGTCTAGGGTGGGGACAGTTTTCCAAAAACATTCAGTACTTC
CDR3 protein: CASSLGWGQFSKNIQYF

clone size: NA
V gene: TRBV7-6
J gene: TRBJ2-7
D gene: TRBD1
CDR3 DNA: TGTGCCAGCAGCGCAGGGGGCGACTCCTACGAGCAGTACTTC
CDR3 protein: CASSAGGDSYEQYF

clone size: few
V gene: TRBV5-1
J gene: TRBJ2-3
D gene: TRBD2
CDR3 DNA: TGCGCCAGCAGCTTGTCCACTAGCGGGCCAGATACGCAGTATTTT
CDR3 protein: CASSLSTSGPDTQYF

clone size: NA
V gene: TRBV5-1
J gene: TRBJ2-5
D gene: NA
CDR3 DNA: TGCGCCAGCAGCTCACAGGAGAAGGAGACCCAGTACTTC
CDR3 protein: CASSSQEKETQYF

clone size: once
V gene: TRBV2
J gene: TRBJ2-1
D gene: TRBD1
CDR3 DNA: TGTGCCAGTAGGGACAGGGAGTACAATGAGCAGTTCTTC
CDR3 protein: CASRDREYNEQFF

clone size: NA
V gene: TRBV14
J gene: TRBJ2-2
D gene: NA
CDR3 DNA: TGTGCCAGCAGCGCAACGGCCGGGGAGCTGTTTTTT
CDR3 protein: CASSATAGELFF

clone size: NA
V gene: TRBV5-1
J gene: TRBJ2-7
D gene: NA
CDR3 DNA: TGCGCCAGCAGCTTGGTACCGGGGGAGACCTACGAGCAGTACTTC
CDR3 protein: CASSLVPGETYEQYF

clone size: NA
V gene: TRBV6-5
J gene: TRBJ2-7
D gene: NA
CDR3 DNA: TGTGCCACCCTAGGTGAATCCTACGAGCAGTACTTC
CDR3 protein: CATLGESYEQYF

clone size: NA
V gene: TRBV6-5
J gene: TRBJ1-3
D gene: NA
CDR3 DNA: TGTGCCAGCAGTTACGGGGCGCCTGGAAACACCATATATTTT
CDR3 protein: CASSYGAPGNTIYF

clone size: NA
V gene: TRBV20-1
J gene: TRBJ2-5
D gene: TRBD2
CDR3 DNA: TGCAGTGCTAGTAAGCGGGAGGGCCGGGAGACCCAGTACTTC
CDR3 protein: CSASKREGRETQYF

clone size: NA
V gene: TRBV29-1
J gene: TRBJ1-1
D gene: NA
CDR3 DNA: TGCAGCGGAATCGGCACTGAAGCTTTCTTT
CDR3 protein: CSGIGTEAFF

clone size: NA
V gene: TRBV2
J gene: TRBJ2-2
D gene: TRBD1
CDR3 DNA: TGTGCCAGCAGGCGACAGGGGGCGGACACCGGGGAGCTGTTTTTT
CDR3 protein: CASRRQGADTGELFF

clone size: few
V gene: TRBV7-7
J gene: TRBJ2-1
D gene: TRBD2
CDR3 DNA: TGTGCTAGCAGCCCCCGAGCGGGGGCCTCCTACAATGAGCAGTTCTTC
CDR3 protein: CASSPRAGASYNEQFF

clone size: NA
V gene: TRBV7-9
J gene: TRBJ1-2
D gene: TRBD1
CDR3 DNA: TGTGCCAGCAGCTTAAGCTTTGAGGGGGCCCACGGCTACACCTTC
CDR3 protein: CASSLSFEGAHGYTF